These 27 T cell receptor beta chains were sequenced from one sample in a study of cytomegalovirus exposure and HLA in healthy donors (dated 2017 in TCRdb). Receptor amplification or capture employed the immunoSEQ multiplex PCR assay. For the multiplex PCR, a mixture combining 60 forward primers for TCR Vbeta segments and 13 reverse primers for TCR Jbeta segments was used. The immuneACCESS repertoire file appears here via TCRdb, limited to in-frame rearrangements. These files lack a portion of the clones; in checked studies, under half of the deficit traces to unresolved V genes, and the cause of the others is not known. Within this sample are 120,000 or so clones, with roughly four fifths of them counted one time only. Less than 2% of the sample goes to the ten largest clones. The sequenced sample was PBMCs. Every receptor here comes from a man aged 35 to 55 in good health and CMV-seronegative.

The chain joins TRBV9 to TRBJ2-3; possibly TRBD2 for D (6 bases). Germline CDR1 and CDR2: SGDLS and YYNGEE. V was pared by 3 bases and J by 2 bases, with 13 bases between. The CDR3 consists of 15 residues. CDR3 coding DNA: TGTGCCAGCAGCGGCGCTAGGGAGGACACAGATACGCAGTATTTT. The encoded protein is CASSGAREDTDTQYF. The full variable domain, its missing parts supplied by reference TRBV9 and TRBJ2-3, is DSGVTQTPKHLITATGQRVTLRCSPRSGDLSVYWYQQSLDQGLQFLIQYYNGEERAKGNILERFSAQQFPDLHSELNLSSLELGDSALYFCASSGAREDTDTQYFGPGTRLTVL.

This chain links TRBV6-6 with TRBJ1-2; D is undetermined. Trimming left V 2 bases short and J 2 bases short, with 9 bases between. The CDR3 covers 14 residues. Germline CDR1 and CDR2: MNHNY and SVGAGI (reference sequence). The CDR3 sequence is CASSYPGGNYGYTF. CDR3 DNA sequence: TGTGCCAGCAGTTACCCTGGAGGAAACTATGGCTACACCTTC.

CDR3 coding DNA: TGTGCCAGCAGTTTCGTGGGACAGGGGCGGCAGCCCCAGCATTTT. Its translation: CASSFVGQGRQPQHF. V is TRBV28 and J is TRBJ1-5, with TRBD1 identical over 10 bases. Trimming removed 3 bases from V and 7 bases from J; junction bases left unmatched: 6. CDR1 is MDHEN, CDR2 SYDVKM, per germline. This CDR3 has 15 residues.

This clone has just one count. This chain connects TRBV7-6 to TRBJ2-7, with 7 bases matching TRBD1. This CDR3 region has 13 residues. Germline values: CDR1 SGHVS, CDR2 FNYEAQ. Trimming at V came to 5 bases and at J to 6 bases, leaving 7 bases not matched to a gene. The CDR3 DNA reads TGTGCCAGCAGCCTATACAGGGGCAGCGAGCAGTACTTC. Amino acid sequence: CASSLYRGSEQYF.

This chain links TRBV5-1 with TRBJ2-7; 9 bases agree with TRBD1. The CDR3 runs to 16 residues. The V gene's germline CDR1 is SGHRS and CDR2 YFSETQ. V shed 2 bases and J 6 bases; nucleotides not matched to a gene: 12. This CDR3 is CASSFSPGTGSGEQYF. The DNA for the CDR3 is TGCGCCAGCAGCTTCAGCCCCGGGACAGGGAGTGGCGAGCAGTACTTC.

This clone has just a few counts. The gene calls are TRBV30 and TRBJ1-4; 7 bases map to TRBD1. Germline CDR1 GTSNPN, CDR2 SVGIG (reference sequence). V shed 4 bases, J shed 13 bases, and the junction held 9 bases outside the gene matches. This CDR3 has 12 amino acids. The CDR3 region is CAWNFDREGLFF. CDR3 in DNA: TGTGCCTGGAATTTTGACAGGGAAGGACTGTTTTTT.

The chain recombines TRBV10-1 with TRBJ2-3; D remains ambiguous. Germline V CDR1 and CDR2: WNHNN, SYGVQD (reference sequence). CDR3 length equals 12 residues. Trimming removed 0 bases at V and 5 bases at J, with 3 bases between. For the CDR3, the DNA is TGCGCCAGCAGTGAGTCGAGAGATACGCAGTATTTT. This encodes CASSESRDTQYF.

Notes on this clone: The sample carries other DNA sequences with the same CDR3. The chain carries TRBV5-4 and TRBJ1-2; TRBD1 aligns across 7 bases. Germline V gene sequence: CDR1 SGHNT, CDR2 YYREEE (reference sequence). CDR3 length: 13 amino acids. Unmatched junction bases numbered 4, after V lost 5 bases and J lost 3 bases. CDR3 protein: CASSPDRDYGYTF. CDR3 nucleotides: TGTGCCAGCAGTCCAGACAGGGACTATGGCTACACCTTC.

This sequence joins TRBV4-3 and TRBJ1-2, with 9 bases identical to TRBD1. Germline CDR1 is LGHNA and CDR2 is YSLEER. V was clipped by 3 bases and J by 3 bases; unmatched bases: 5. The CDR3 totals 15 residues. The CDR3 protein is CASSQYRGRDYGYTF. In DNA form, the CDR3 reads TGCGCCAGCAGCCAGTACAGGGGGCGAGACTATGGCTACACCTTC.

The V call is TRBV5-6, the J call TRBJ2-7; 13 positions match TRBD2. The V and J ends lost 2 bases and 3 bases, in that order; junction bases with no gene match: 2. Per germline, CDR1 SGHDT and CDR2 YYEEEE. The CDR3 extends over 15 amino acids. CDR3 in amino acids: CASSLGTSGIYEQYF. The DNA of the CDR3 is TGTGCCAGCAGCTTAGGGACTAGCGGGATCTACGAGCAGTACTTC. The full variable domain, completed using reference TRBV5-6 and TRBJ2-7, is DAGVTQSPTHLIKTRGQQVTLRCSPKSGHDTVSWYQQALGQGPQFIFQYYEEEERQRGNFPDRFSGHQFPNYSSELNVNALLLGDSALYLCASSLGTSGIYEQYFGPGTRLTVT.

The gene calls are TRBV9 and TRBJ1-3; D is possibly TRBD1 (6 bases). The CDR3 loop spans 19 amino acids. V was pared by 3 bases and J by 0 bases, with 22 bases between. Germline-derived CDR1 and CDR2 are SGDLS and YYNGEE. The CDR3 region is CASSEPGVVSHPSGNTIYF. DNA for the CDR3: TGTGCCAGCAGCGAACCAGGGGTAGTATCTCACCCCTCTGGAAACACCATATATTTT.

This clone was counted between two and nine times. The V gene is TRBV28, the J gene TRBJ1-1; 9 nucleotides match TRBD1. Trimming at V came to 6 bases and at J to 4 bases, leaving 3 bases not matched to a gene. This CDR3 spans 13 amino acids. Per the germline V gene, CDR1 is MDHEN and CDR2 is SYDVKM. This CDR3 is CASRTGGVTEAFF. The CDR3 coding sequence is TGTGCCAGCAGGACAGGGGGGGTCACTGAAGCTTTCTTT.

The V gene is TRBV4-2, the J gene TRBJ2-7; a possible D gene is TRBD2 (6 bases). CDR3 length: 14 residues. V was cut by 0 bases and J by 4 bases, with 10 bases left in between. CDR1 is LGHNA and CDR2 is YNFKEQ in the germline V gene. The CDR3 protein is CASSQDPGRYEQYF. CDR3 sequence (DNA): TGTGCCAGCAGCCAAGATCCAGGGAGGTACGAGCAGTACTTC.

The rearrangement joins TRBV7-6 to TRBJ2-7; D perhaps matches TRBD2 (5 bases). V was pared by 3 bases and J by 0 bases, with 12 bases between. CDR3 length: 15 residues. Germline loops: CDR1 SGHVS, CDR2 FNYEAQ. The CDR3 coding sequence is TGTGCCAGCAGCTTCAGTGATGGGAGCTCCTACGAGCAGTACTTC. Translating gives CASSFSDGSSYEQYF.

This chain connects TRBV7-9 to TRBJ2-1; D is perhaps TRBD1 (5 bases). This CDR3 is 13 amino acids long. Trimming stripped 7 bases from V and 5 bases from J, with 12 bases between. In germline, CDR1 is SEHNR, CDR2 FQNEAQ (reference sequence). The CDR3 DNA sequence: TGTGCCAGCAACCCACAGGCAAACAATGAGCAGTTCTTC. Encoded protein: CASNPQANNEQFF. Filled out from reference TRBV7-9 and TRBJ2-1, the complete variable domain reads DTGVSQNPRHKITKRGQNVTFRCDPISEHNRLYWYRQTLGQGPEFLTYFQNEAQLEKSRLLSDRFSAERPKGSFSTLEIQRTEQGDSAMYLCASNPQANNEQFFGPGTRLTVL.

The CDR3 is CALDSNEKLFF. CDR3 coding DNA: TGTGCCTTGGACAGTAATGAAAAACTGTTTTTT. The chain couples TRBV30 to TRBJ1-4, with D possibly TRBD1 on 6 matching bases. The V gene's germline CDR1 is GTSNPN and CDR2 SVGIG (reference sequence). The CDR3 spans 11 residues. Between the trimmed V and J ends, which lost 7 bases and 4 bases, there was a span of 7 bases.

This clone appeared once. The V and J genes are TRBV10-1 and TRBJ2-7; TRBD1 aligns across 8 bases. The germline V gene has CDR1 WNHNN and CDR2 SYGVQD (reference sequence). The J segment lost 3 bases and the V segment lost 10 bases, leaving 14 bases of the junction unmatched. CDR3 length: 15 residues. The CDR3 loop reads CANEGAGTGRYEQYF. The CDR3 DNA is TGCGCCAATGAGGGTGCCGGGACAGGCCGCTACGAGCAGTACTTC.

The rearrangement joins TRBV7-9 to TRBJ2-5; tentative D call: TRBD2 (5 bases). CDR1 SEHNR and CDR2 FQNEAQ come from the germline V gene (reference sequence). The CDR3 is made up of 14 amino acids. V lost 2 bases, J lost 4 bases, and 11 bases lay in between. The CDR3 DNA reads TGTGCCAGCAGCTTATCCCGGGGTCCAGAGACCCAGTACTTC. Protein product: CASSLSRGPETQYF.

The CDR3 is CASSLLAGVGEQFF. The CDR3 nucleotides are TGCGCCAGCAGCTTACTAGCGGGAGTCGGTGAGCAGTTCTTC. This chain uses TRBV5-1 with TRBJ2-1; 11 bases fit TRBD2. Trimming removed 2 bases from V and 9 bases from J; junction bases left unmatched: 4. CDR3 length: 14 amino acids. Germline V gene sequence: CDR1 SGHRS, CDR2 YFSETQ.

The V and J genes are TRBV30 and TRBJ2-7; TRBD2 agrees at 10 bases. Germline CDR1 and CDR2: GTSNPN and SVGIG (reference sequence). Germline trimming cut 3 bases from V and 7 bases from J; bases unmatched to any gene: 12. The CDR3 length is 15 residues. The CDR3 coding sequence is TGTGCCTGGAGCCCCGGGGCTAGCGGGGGTCTAGAGCAGTACTTC. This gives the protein CAWSPGASGGLEQYF. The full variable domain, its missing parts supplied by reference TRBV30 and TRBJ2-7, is SQTIHQWPATLVQPVGSPLSLECTVEGTSNPNLYWYRQAAGRGLQLLFYSVGIGQISSEVPQNLSASRPQDRQFILSSKKLLLSDSGFYLCAWSPGASGGLEQYFGPGTRLTVT.

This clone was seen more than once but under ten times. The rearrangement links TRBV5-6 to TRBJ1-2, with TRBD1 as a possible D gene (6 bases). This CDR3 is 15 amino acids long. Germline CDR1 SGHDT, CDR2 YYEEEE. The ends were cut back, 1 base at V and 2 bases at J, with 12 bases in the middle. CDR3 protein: CASSLTQQGNYGYTF. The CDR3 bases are TGTGCCAGCAGCTTGACCCAACAGGGAAACTATGGCTACACCTTC. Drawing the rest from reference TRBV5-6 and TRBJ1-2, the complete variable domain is DAGVTQSPTHLIKTRGQQVTLRCSPKSGHDTVSWYQQALGQGPQFIFQYYEEEERQRGNFPDRFSGHQFPNYSSELNVNALLLGDSALYLCASSLTQQGNYGYTFGSGTRLTVV.

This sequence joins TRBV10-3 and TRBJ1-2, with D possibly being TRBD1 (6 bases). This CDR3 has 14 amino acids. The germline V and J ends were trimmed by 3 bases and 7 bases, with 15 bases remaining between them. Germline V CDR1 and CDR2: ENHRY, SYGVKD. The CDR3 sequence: CAISEWTDGGGYTF. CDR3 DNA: TGTGCCATCAGTGAATGGACAGATGGGGGTGGCTACACCTTC.

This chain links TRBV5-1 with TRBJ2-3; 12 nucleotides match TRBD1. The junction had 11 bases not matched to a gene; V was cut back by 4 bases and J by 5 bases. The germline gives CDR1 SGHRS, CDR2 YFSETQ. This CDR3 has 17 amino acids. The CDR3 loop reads CASSLPTGTGGRDTQYF. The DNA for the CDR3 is TGCGCCAGCAGCCTCCCGACTGGGACAGGGGGCAGAGATACGCAGTATTTT. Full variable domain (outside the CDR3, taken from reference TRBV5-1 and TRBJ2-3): KAGVTQTPRYLIKTRGQQVTLSCSPISGHRSVSWYQQTPGQGLQFLFEYFSETQRNKGNFPGRFSGRQFSNSRSEMNVSTLELGDSALYLCASSLPTGTGGRDTQYFGPGTRLTVL.

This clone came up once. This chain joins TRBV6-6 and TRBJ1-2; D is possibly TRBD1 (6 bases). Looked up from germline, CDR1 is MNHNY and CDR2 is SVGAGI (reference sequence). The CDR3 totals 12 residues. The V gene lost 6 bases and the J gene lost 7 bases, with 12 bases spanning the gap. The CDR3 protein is CASSSQGTGYTF. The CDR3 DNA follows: TGTGCCAGCAGCAGTCAGGGGACTGGCTACACCTTC.

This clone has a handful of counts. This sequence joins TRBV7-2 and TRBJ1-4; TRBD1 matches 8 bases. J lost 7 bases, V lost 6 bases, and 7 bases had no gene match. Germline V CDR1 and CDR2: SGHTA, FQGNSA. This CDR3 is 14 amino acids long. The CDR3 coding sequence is TGTGCCAGCAGTCGGACAGGGCAAGGTGAAAAACTGTTTTTT. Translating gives CASSRTGQGEKLFF.

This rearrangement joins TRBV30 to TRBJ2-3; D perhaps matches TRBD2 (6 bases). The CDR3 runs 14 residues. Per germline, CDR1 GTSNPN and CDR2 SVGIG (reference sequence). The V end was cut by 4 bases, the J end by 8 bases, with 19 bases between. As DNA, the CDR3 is TGTGCCTGGAATCAGGGCGGGGCCCCCGGTACGCAGTATTTT. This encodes CAWNQGGAPGTQYF.

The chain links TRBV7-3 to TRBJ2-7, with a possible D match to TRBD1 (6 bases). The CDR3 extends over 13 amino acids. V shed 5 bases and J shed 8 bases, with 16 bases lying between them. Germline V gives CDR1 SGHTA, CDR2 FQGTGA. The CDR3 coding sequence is TGTGCCAGCAGCCAGGCCCGGGACAACCAGCAGTACTTC. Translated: CASSQARDNQQYF.